The clone carrying this TCR beta chain showed up many times. These data are taken from a study of T cells in Graves' hyperthyroidism and ophthalmopathy. CDR1 MNHEY and CDR2 SVGAGI come from the germline V gene. V was clipped by 1 base and J by 4 bases, with 13 bases between them. This CDR3 has 15 amino acids. The CDR3 regions of TCR beta were amplified from RNA transcripts. The TCR CDR3 first-round RT-PCR relied on the HTBI primer set. TCRdb independently ran MiXCR on the multiplex PCR reads; one entry per CDR3 protein. In the table there are around 260,000 distinct CDR3 sequences, 25% to 30% of which are singletons.

This TCR was sampled from a man in his forties with Graves' hyperthyroidism that later progressed to Graves' ophthalmopathy. The V gene is TRBV6-5, the J gene TRBJ1-2; TRBD1 might be the D (6 bases). Sequenced input: blood. The CDR3 loop is CASSYWLGAGYGYTF. In nucleotides, the CDR3 is TGTGCCAGCAGTTACTGGCTGGGGGCGGGCTATGGCTACACCTTC.